The 27 T cell receptor beta chains below come from one sample, sequenced in a study of shared clonotypes between healthy human individuals. Produced via immunoSEQ multiplex PCR; TCRdb's table is partial and in-frame only. The data hold about 2.5 million clones, with roughly 92% observed a single time. What was sequenced was naive CD4+ T cells from PBMCs. Subset: CD45RA+ positively selected. The receptors stem from a man younger than 30 in good health. Some clones in this sample may be carry-over from other donors' samples.

On this clone itself: Other nucleotide sequences in the sample specify the same CDR3. CDR3 region: CASSVDRGGETQYF. Written as DNA, the CDR3 is TGTGCCAGCAGCGTTGACAGGGGAGGGGAGACCCAGTACTTC. The chain couples TRBV9 to TRBJ2-5, with D perhaps matching TRBD1 (8 bases). The CDR3 is made up of 14 amino acids. The germline gives CDR1 SGDLS, CDR2 YYNGEE. V was pared by 2 bases and J by 5 bases, with 13 bases between.

The chain employs TRBV19 and TRBJ1-1; 10 positions agree with TRBD1. Trimming at V came to 3 bases and at J to 10 bases, leaving 8 bases not matched to a gene. Germline CDR1 and CDR2: LNHDA and SQIVND (reference sequence). This CDR3 spans 14 amino acids. CDR3 protein: CASSIHTGQGVAFF. CDR3 coding DNA: TGTGCCAGTAGTATCCATACCGGACAGGGGGTAGCTTTCTTT.

The chain combines TRBV7-8 with TRBJ2-7; the D is unclear. V dropped 5 bases and J dropped 5 bases, with 19 bases sitting between them. This CDR3 comprises 15 residues. CDR1 is SGHVS and CDR2 is FQNEAQ in the germline V gene. CDR3 nucleotides: TGTGCCAGCAGCCCCCGCCGGGTACTTACGGACGAGCAGTACTTC. Amino acids: CASSPRRVLTDEQYF.

The chain has TRBV7-2 and TRBJ1-2; D gene uncertain. Germline values: CDR1 SGHTA, CDR2 FQGNSA. This CDR3 contains 11 residues. V shed 7 bases and J shed 8 bases, with 11 bases lying between them. CDR3 sequence (DNA): TGTGCCAGCACCCCCGGGAACGGCTACACCTTC. Its translation: CASTPGNGYTF.

This sequence joins TRBV18 and TRBJ1-1; TRBD1 might be the D (6 bases). V dropped 5 bases and J dropped 1 base, with 14 bases sitting between them. CDR3 length: 15 amino acids. Germline-derived CDR1 and CDR2 are KGHSH and LQKENI. CDR3 DNA: TGTGCCAGCTCAAGGGGGACTCAGCAGAACACTGAAGCTTTCTTT. Its protein product is CASSRGTQQNTEAFF.

This chain links TRBV6-5 with TRBJ1-2; D may be TRBD1 (6 bases). The CDR3 contains 13 residues. V dropped 9 bases and J dropped 4 bases, with 15 bases sitting between them. Germline V gene data show CDR1 as MNHEY and CDR2 as SVGAGI. The CDR3 bases are TGTGCCAGTGGGTGGGGGGGGGCCTATGGCTACACCTTC. Protein: CASGWGGAYGYTF.

CDR3 in DNA: TGCGCCAGCAGCTTGTTAATAGCCGGTACTTACGAGCAGTACTTC. Translating gives CASSLLIAGTYEQYF. The V and J genes are TRBV5-1 and TRBJ2-7, with unresolved D. The germline V gene has CDR1 SGHRS and CDR2 YFSETQ. This CDR3 comprises 15 residues. V gave up 1 base and J gave up 4 bases, with 15 bases separating them.

The chain employs TRBV5-6 and TRBJ2-1, with D unresolved. CDR3 length equals 12 residues. Germline V gives CDR1 SGHDT, CDR2 YYEEEE. Trimming pared 4 bases from V and 6 bases from J, leaving 8 bases between. The CDR3 region is CASSRVGNEQFF. The CDR3 bases are TGTGCCAGCAGCCGGGTAGGCAATGAGCAGTTCTTC.

CDR3 loop: CASSTNHYPVLTVNTEAFF. The CDR3 coding sequence is TGTGCCAGCAGCACAAACCATTACCCTGTATTAACGGTGAACACTGAAGCTTTCTTT. The rearrangement joins TRBV7-9 to TRBJ1-1, with unresolved D. This CDR3 is 19 amino acids long. Trimming pared 5 bases from V and 0 bases from J, leaving 25 bases between. The germline V gene has CDR1 SEHNR and CDR2 FQNEAQ (reference sequence).

J is TRBJ1-1 and V is TRBV5-1; unclear D gene. Trimming pared 0 bases from V and 1 base from J, leaving 10 bases between. The CDR3 has 15 amino acids. Per the germline V gene, CDR1 is SGHRS and CDR2 is YFSETQ. The CDR3 reads CASSLAAERNTEAFF. CDR3 sequence (DNA): TGCGCCAGCAGCTTGGCGGCAGAGAGGAACACTGAAGCTTTCTTT. Full variable domain (rest looked up from reference TRBV5-1 and TRBJ1-1): KAGVTQTPRYLIKTRGQQVTLSCSPISGHRSVSWYQQTPGQGLQFLFEYFSETQRNKGNFPGRFSGRQFSNSRSEMNVSTLELGDSALYLCASSLAAERNTEAFFGQGTRLTVV.

The CDR3 nucleotides are TGTGCCAGCAGCGGCCCCTCAAGACAGAGCTCCTACAATGAGCAGTTCTTC. Translated: CASSGPSRQSSYNEQFF. The V call is TRBV11-2, the J call TRBJ2-1, with D possibly matching TRBD1 (5 bases). V was clipped by 5 bases and J by 0 bases, with 17 bases between them. CDR3 size: 17 residues. CDR1 SGHAT and CDR2 FQNNGV come from the germline V gene. Combining the CDR3 with reference TRBV11-2 and TRBJ2-1 gives the whole variable domain EAGVAQSPRYKIIEKRQSVAFWCNPISGHATLYWYQQILGQGPKLLIQFQNNGVVDDSQLPKDRFSAERLKGVDSTLKIQPAKLEDSAVYLCASSGPSRQSSYNEQFFGPGTRLTVL.

CDR3 nucleotides: TGTGCCAGCAGTTACCTCGACCAGACTAGCGCAAGGGGAGCCTCCTACGAGCAGTACTTC. Its translation: CASSYLDQTSARGASYEQYF. The chain is built from TRBV28 and TRBJ2-7; 8 bases are a match to TRBD2. Per the germline V gene, CDR1 is MDHEN and CDR2 is SYDVKM. The CDR3 sequence is 20 residues long. J was trimmed by 0 bases and V by 4 bases; bases with no gene match: 20.

A note on this clone: This specimen includes other DNA sequences encoding the same CDR3. The V call is TRBV7-2, the J call TRBJ1-1; no firm D call. CDR1 is SGHTA, CDR2 FQGNSA, per germline. V lost 4 bases and J lost 4, with 7 bases in between. The CDR3 sequence is 12 residues long. The CDR3 DNA reads TGTGCCAGCAGCTCCAGAGGCACTGAAGCTTTCTTT. The encoded protein is CASSSRGTEAFF.

A single count supports this clone. Distinct nucleotide sequences in the sample also encode this CDR3. The chain has TRBV11-2 and TRBJ2-7; D unresolved. Trimming cost V 7 bases and J 4 bases, with 8 bases left between them. This CDR3 spans 11 amino acids. Germline lookup yields CDR1 SGHAT and CDR2 FQNNGV. As DNA, the CDR3 is TGTGCCAGCACCCCTTCTTACGAGCAGTACTTC. This codes for CASTPSYEQYF.

This clone was picked up a small number of times. This chain uses TRBV7-9 with TRBJ1-2; no clear D. The CDR3 is 13 amino acids. Trimming took 5 bases from V and 8 from J, leaving 15 bases between them. In germline, CDR1 is SEHNR, CDR2 FQNEAQ (reference sequence). CDR3 in DNA: TGTGCCAGCAGCCAAGGACCAAATCGCGGCTACACCTTC. Protein sequence: CASSQGPNRGYTF.

The chain employs TRBV11-2 and TRBJ2-7, with 7 bases that match TRBD2. CDR3 length: 14 residues. Germline V gives CDR1 SGHAT, CDR2 FQNNGV. After removal of 5 bases from V and 1 base from J, the junction contained 5 bases not matched to a gene. Here the CDR3 DNA reads TGTGCCAGCAGCGGGAGGGCTATATCCTACGAGCAGTACTTC. Protein: CASSGRAISYEQYF.

The chain couples TRBV5-1 to TRBJ2-7; 7 nucleotides line up with TRBD2. Germline assignment: CDR1 SGHRS and CDR2 YFSETQ. The CDR3 has 15 residues. J lost 2 bases, V lost 4 bases, and 9 bases had no gene match. The CDR3 DNA is TGCGCCAGCAGCCCTACAACTAGCGACGCCTACGAGCAGTACTTC. It codes for CASSPTTSDAYEQYF.

Comments on this clone: The same CDR3 arises from other DNA sequences in this sample as well. The gene calls are TRBV5-1 and TRBJ2-3; unclear D gene. Germline CDR1 reads SGHRS; CDR2 reads YFSETQ. The CDR3 contains 14 residues. Trimming stripped 2 bases from V and 0 bases from J, with 7 bases between. The chain's CDR3 is CASSLPLSTDTQYF. CDR3 nucleotides: TGCGCCAGCAGCTTACCGTTGAGCACAGATACGCAGTATTTT.

With regard to this clone: An end of the junction does not agree with germline; a read error may underlie this. The V and J genes are TRBV5-1 and TRBJ2-1; D not certain. The CDR3 is made up of 13 amino acids. CDR1 is SGHRS, CDR2 YFSETQ, per germline. The chain's CDR3 is CASGFSGYNEQFF. CDR3 sequence (DNA): TGCGCCAGCGGCTTTTCGGGTTACAATGAGCAGTTCTTC. The full variable domain, its missing parts supplied by reference TRBV5-1 and TRBJ2-1, is KAGVTQTPRYLIKTRGQQVTLSCSPISGHRSVSWYQQTPGQGLQFLFEYFSETQRNKGNFPGRFSGRQFSNSRSEMNVSTLELGDSALYLCASGFSGYNEQFFGPGTRLTVL.

The V gene is TRBV25-1, the J gene TRBJ1-2; 7 nucleotides line up with TRBD1. Trimming cost V 2 bases and J 7 bases; bases outside gene matches: 4. Looked up from germline, CDR1 is MGHDK and CDR2 is SYGVNS. The CDR3 spans 13 residues. The CDR3 nucleotides are TGTGCCAGCAGTGAAGGAGGGGGCCGTGGCTACACCTTC. Residues: CASSEGGGRGYTF.

The chain is built from TRBV9 and TRBJ2-7; a possible D gene is TRBD1 (5 bases). V was cut by 0 bases and J by 2 bases, with 12 bases left in between. Germline assignment: CDR1 SGDLS and CDR2 YYNGEE. This CDR3 contains 15 residues. The CDR3 DNA reads TGTGCCAGCAGCGTAGGCGACAGAAATACCTACGAGCAGTACTTC. This sequence encodes CASSVGDRNTYEQYF.

The chain is built from TRBV5-1 and TRBJ1-2; the D gene is possibly TRBD1 (5 bases). This CDR3 region has 12 residues. The V gene's germline CDR1 is SGHRS and CDR2 YFSETQ. Trimming removed 4 bases from V and 6 bases from J, with 10 bases in between. The CDR3 region is CASSAGQNGYTF. The CDR3 DNA follows: TGCGCCAGCAGCGCAGGACAAAATGGCTACACCTTC.

This clone was found once. The chain joins TRBV7-2 to TRBJ2-2; a possible D gene is TRBD2 (6 bases). This CDR3 has 15 residues. Between the trimmed V and J ends, which lost 5 bases and 4 bases, there was a span of 14 bases. CDR1 is SGHTA and CDR2 is FQGNSA in the germline V gene. The DNA of the CDR3 is TGTGCCAGCAGCCCCGGGGGATTTCGCACCGGGGAGCTGTTTTTT. Translation gives CASSPGGFRTGELFF. Drawing the rest from reference TRBV7-2 and TRBJ2-2, the complete variable domain is GAGVSQSPSNKVTEKGKDVELRCDPISGHTALYWYRQSLGQGLEFLIYFQGNSAPDKSGLPSDRFSAERTGGSVSTLTIQRTQQEDSAVYLCASSPGGFRTGELFFGEGSRLTVL.

This clone was counted once. J is TRBJ1-5 and V is TRBV7-8; D is unclear. The CDR3 sequence is 16 residues long. With 1 base removed from V and 3 bases from J, the gap between germline ends came to 13 bases. The germline CDR1 and CDR2 sequences are SGHVS and FQNEAQ. In nucleotides, the CDR3 is TGTGCCAGCAGCTTAGATAATGGCAGATACAATCAGCCCCAGCATTTT. Amino acid sequence: CASSLDNGRYNQPQHF.

In this sample, this clone turned up once. The rearrangement joins TRBV28 to TRBJ2-1; no clear D. Germline V lookup: CDR1 MDHEN, CDR2 SYDVKM. The length of the CDR3 is 11 residues. V gave up 8 bases and J gave up 7 bases, with 9 bases separating them. The CDR3 region is CASVVGNEQFF. DNA for the CDR3: TGTGCCAGCGTTGTGGGTAATGAGCAGTTCTTC.

The rearrangement joins TRBV7-2 to TRBJ1-5; D gene uncertain. The CDR3 is made up of 15 amino acids. The V gene's germline CDR1 is SGHTA and CDR2 FQGNSA. The germline V and J ends were trimmed by 5 bases and 6 bases, with 17 bases remaining between them. CDR3 protein: CASSPPSGMGQPQHF. DNA of the CDR3: TGTGCCAGCAGCCCACCGTCGGGGATGGGTCAGCCCCAGCATTTT. The full variable domain, rest sourced from reference TRBV7-2 and TRBJ1-5, is GAGVSQSPSNKVTEKGKDVELRCDPISGHTALYWYRQSLGQGLEFLIYFQGNSAPDKSGLPSDRFSAERTGGSVSTLTIQRTQQEDSAVYLCASSPPSGMGQPQHFGDGTRLSIL.

The chain recombines TRBV5-1 with TRBJ2-3, with TRBD2 matching 9 bases. V shed 0 bases and J 6 bases; nucleotides not matched to a gene: 8. The CDR3 length is 16 residues. Germline-derived CDR1 and CDR2 are SGHRS and YFSETQ. CDR3 in amino acids: CASSLGGTSRADTQYF. DNA of the CDR3: TGCGCCAGCAGCTTGGGCGGGACTAGCAGAGCCGATACGCAGTATTTT.